This TCR beta chain was sequenced in a study of CD8 T cells in Susac syndrome. The control participants were healthy donors, and these controls were matched with respect to both age and sex. Looked up from germline, CDR1 is GTSNPN and CDR2 is SVGIG (reference sequence). V dropped 2 bases and J dropped 10 bases, with 13 bases sitting between them. The CDR3 has 12 residues. This clonotype was seen once. A quantity of about 0.5 to 1 ug RNA underwent reverse transcription using random hexamers. One entry per CDR3 protein, called by TCRdb with MiXCR from the immunoSEQ multiplex PCR reads. The sample comprises approximately 70,000 distinct CDR3 sequences, 85% to 95% of which are singletons, and about 0.25% rests with the top ten.

The genes are TRBV30 and TRBJ2-3; D is possibly TRBD2 (6 bases). This clonotype was sampled from a human donor in good health. The specimen sequenced was CD8+ T cells from PBMCs. The CDR3, as DNA: TGTGCCTGGAGTAAAATCAGGGAGGCGCAGTATTTT. This gives the protein CAWSKIREAQYF.